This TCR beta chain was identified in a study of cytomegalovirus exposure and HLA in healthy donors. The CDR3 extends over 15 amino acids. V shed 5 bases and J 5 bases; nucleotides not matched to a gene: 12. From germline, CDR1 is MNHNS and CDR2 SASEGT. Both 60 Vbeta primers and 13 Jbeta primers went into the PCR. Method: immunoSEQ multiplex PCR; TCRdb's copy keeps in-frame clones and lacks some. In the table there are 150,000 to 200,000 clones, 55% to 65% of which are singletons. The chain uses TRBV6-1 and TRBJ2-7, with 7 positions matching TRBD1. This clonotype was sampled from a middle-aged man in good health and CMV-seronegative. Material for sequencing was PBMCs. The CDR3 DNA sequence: TGTGCCAGCAGTATCGGGGACAGCCGGTTGGACGAGCAGTACTTC. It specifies CASSIGDSRLDEQYF.